This record looks at one T cell receptor beta chain sequence and its context. Its antigen is currently unknown. This sample was taken from a study of blood T cells in healthy people across ages. Study at large: Every two T cells gave about one barcoded beta molecule via template switching. Whole-study findings and limits: Considered underestimates were the diversity estimates obtained from one million T cells.

A second PCR, run for roughly 7 to 11 cycles, used a sample-barcoded 5' primer plus a J-beta primer mix. TCRdb reanalysed the 5' RACE reads using MiXCR and keeps one entry per CDR3 protein. The profile shows over 600,000 distinct CDR3 sequences, around half of them singletons. V gave up 5 bases and J gave up 0 bases; unmatched junction bases: 4. The CDR3 sequence is 15 residues long. CDR1 and CDR2 from the germline V gene are LGHNA and YNFKEQ. This TCR was recovered from an elderly man in good health. The chain links TRBV4-2 to TRBJ1-5; TRBD1 matches at 7 bases. Input material: blood. The CDR3 loop reads CASSIGQDSNQPQHF. CDR3 bases: TGTGCCAGCAGCATTGGACAGGATAGCAATCAGCCCCAGCATTTT.